This TCR beta chain was captured by sequencing in a study of blood T cell repertoires in COVID-19. At the level of the study: Whether acute or convalescent, the COVID-19 samples came from the United States, Italy and Spain. PBMCs, B-cell-depleted T cells, or T cells provided the cDNA or gDNA that made up the material.

As processed by the authors: Nucleated cell number was recorded as an estimate derived from reference gene primer amplification. Clones were sequenced by immunoSEQ multiplex PCR, and TCRdb holds only the in-frame ones, with some missing. V and J calls plus clone size are reproduced from that table; the DNA served to infer D and trimming. Of roughly 200,000 clones in the sample, about 86% are singletons; the top ten hold around 8.9%. This clone has just one count. Germline CDR1 is SEHNR and CDR2 is FQNEAQ (reference sequence). V lost 5 bases to trimming and J lost 4 bases; unmatched junction nucleotides: 4. The CDR3 loop spans 16 amino acids.

This receptor was taken from a man aged 40-49 years with active or convalescent COVID-19. The chain uses TRBV7-9 and TRBJ2-3; 15 nucleotides line up with TRBD2. Sequencing was carried out using peripheral blood. The chain's CDR3 is CASSPRTSGGADTQYF. For the CDR3, the DNA is TGTGCCAGCAGCCCCCGGACTAGCGGGGGGGCAGATACGCAGTATTTT.